The clone carrying this T cell receptor beta chain was counted once. This sample is drawn from a study of shared clonotypes between healthy human individuals. Study donors comprised healthy, HIV-negative adults devoid of recent acute infection or vaccination. CD45RA-negative memory and CD45RA+ naive subsets were split from the CD4+ cells. The germline CDR1 and CDR2 sequences are SGHDN and FVKESK. V gave up 2 bases and J gave up 1 base, with 9 bases separating them. The CDR3 runs to 15 residues. Sequencing was performed with immunoSEQ multiplex PCR; in TCRdb, only in-frame clones are kept and a portion is missing. Here the sample spans roughly 500,000 clones, roughly 95% being singletons.

The sample was naive CD4+ T cells sorted from blood. Subset described: CD45RA+ positively selected. The chain uses TRBV14 and TRBJ1-3; D uncertain. This receptor was taken from a young woman in good health. CDR3 sequence (DNA): TGTGCCAGCAGCCAACTCGCAGTTTCTGGAAACACCATATATTTT. Residues: CASSQLAVSGNTIYF.